One sample yielded the 2 T cell receptor beta chains listed below, sequenced in a study of blood T cell repertoires in COVID-19. Clones were sequenced by immunoSEQ multiplex PCR, and TCRdb holds only the in-frame ones, with some missing. The sample lists about 120,000 clones, about 84% occurring once. Sequencing was performed on peripheral blood. These receptors all come from a man between 60 and 75 years old with acute or convalescent COVID-19.

The rearrangement links TRBV5-1 to TRBJ2-3, with 7 nucleotides matching TRBD1. The CDR3 sequence is 14 residues long. CDR1 and CDR2 from the germline V gene are SGHRS and YFSETQ. V was pared by 8 bases and J by 4 bases, with 10 bases of the junction left unmatched. CDR3 nucleotides: TGCGCCAGGAGACAGGGTGGATTGGCAGATACGCAGTATTTT. This translates into CARRQGGLADTQYF.

Here the CDR3 DNA reads TGTGCCAGCAGTCACCTCAGGGGGCCTGGAAACACCATATATTTT. It specifies CASSHLRGPGNTIYF. The chain couples TRBV27 to TRBJ1-3; 8 bases map to TRBD1. The CDR3 covers 15 residues. Per the germline V gene, CDR1 is MNHEY and CDR2 is SMNVEV (reference sequence). V dropped 5 bases and J dropped 2; count of bases not matched to a gene: 5.